This T cell receptor (beta chain) was observed in a study of early T cells in non-severe SARS-CoV-2 infection. This clonotype turned up a few times. Each CDR3 protein is one row after TCRdb ran MiXCR on the 5' RACE reads. The table records approximately 77,000 distinct CDR3 sequences, roughly an eighth of them present only once. Germline V CDR1 and CDR2: MDHEN, SYDVKM. V dropped 3 bases and J dropped 5 bases, with 24 bases sitting between them. CDR3 length: 18 amino acids. The sample consisted of whole blood, taken at baseline. This receptor was identified in an adult who was a healthcare worker with PCR-confirmed SARS-CoV-2 infection or an uninfected control (not recorded which). The donor label of this sample is uncertain. The genes are TRBV28 and TRBJ2-3; D is ambiguous. The CDR3 DNA sequence: TGTGCCAGCAGTTTCTTCCGCCGACTGACGAAGAACGTAGATACGCAGTATTTT. As protein: CASSFFRRLTKNVDTQYF.